The rows below give T cell receptor beta chains drawn from one sample of a study of blood T cell repertoires in COVID-19. Sequenced by immunoSEQ multiplex PCR; TCRdb stores in-frame clones only, minus some. This sample has tens of thousands of clones, with approximately 86% found just once. Material for sequencing was peripheral blood. These receptors were obtained from a man between 45 and 60 years old with active COVID-19. The CDR3 runs from the conserved cysteine through the conserved F or W. A D gene is named only where the DNA matches it firmly.

j_gene,d_gene,v_gene,CDR3nt,CDR3aa
TRBJ2-4,.,TRBV3-1/TRBV3-2,TGTGCCAGCAGCCAAAGAGGAAACATTCAGTACTTC,CASSQRGNIQYF
TRBJ2-1,.,TRBV11-2,TGTGCCAGCAGCGGGAGCGGCTCCTACAATGAGCAGTTCTTC,CASSGSGSYNEQFF
TRBJ1-6,.,TRBV10-3,TGTGCCATCAGTGAGTCAGTTAGACAGAGAAATTCACCCCTCCACTTT,CAISESVRQRNSPLHF
TRBJ2-1,.,TRBV11-3,TGTGCCAGCAGCCCACACAGGGACAAATACAATGAGCAGTTCTTC,CASSPHRDKYNEQFF
TRBJ2-1,.,TRBV2,TGTGCCAGCAGGGCGACAGCTGCACCGTACAATGAGCAGTTCTTC,CASRATAAPYNEQFF
TRBJ1-1,.,TRBV4-1,TGCGCCAGCAGCCGGGGGGTGAACACTGAAGCTTTCTTT,CASSRGVNTEAFF
TRBJ2-5,.,TRBV5-5,TGTGCCAGCAGTACAGGACAGATATATGCGACCCAGTACTTC,CASSTGQIYATQYF
TRBJ1-6,TRBD1,TRBV11-2,TGTGCCAGCAGCTTAGTAGGGACAGGGATCTATAATTCACCCCTCCACTTT,CASSLVGTGIYNSPLHF
TRBJ2-5,.,TRBV6-6,TGTGCCAGCAGTTACTCGAGGGAGGACCAAGAGACCCAGTACTTC,CASSYSREDQETQYF
TRBJ2-5,TRBD1,TRBV19,TGTGCCAGTAGCGGGACAGGACAAGAGACCCAGTACTTC,CASSGTGQETQYF